This T cell receptor (beta chain) was sequenced in a study of T cell changes during pregnancy in multiple sclerosis. The germline V gene encodes CDR1 GTSNPN and CDR2 SVGIG (reference sequence). CDR3 length equals 13 residues. Between the trimmed V and J ends, which lost 1 base and 3 bases, there was a span of 10 bases. Assay used: immunoSEQ multiplex PCR; TCRdb lists only in-frame clones, some missing. The sample records just over 20,000 clones, around nine tenths being singletons. This chain uses TRBV30 with TRBJ2-7; D gene ambiguous. The TCR was taken from a female donor in good health, enrolled as a control in a pregnancy study. This sample comprised CD8+ T cells from peripheral blood mononuclear cells, obtained in the second trimester of pregnancy. The CDR3 sequence is CAWSGLSIYEQYF. The CDR3 DNA reads TGTGCCTGGAGTGGACTCTCAATCTACGAGCAGTACTTC. Looking up the rest from reference TRBV30 and TRBJ2-7 gives the full variable domain: SQTIHQWPATLVQPVGSPLSLECTVEGTSNPNLYWYRQAAGRGLQLLFYSVGIGQISSEVPQNLSASRPQDRQFILSSKKLLLSDSGFYLCAWSGLSIYEQYFGPGTRLTVT.